This paragraph reports one T cell receptor (beta chain). The source of the sample is a study of blood T cells in healthy people across ages. A J-beta primer mix and a sample-barcoded 5' primer were used in a second PCR of about 6 to 12 cycles. TCRdb re-analysed the 5' RACE reads in MiXCR, keeping a single row per CDR3 protein. This table has around 1.5 million distinct CDR3 sequences, about 31% appearing once. This CDR3 region has 14 residues. Between the trimmed V and J ends, which lost 0 bases and 1 base, there was a span of 6 bases. Germline values: CDR1 SEHNR, CDR2 FQNEAQ (reference sequence). The sample consisted of blood. The chain links TRBV7-9 to TRBJ2-5, with no clear D. The clonotype originates from a woman aged 25 to 39 in good health. CDR3 DNA sequence: TGTGCCAGCAGCTTAGCTTGGCCCCAAGAGACCCAGTACTTC. Its protein is CASSLAWPQETQYF.